This record concerns one T cell receptor (beta chain) sequence. The antigen it binds to is not known. It has no much larger one-base neighbor in the sample; base qualities were not kept. The sample originates from a study of early T cells in non-severe SARS-CoV-2 infection (dated by TCRdb to the early 2020s). As for the study more broadly: TCR sequencing used bulk RNA from unsorted whole blood, so alpha and beta chains could not be paired.

Overall study outcomes, separate from this receptor: VDJdb matching was skewed toward anti-spike CD8 responses and likely underestimated virus-specific expansions, missing private and CD4 specificities.

From cysteine to phenylalanine, the CDR3 is 13 amino acids long. The kept DNA is CDR3 alone, 39 bases in frame from the first base. For this chain, trimming is 5 bases at the V end and 4 bases at the J end, and the number of junction bases without a gene match is 1. CDR1 LNHDA and CDR2 SQIVND were looked up in the germline V gene (reference sequence). Set within a cohort of healthcare workers in London, UK, this nested case-control study involved weekly PCR testing of nasopharyngeal swabs along with blood sampling. Healthcare workers were enrolled in the week of the UK lockdown, from 23 to 31 March 2020, and were followed every week for up to roughly 15 weeks. The library was built by means of 5' RACE. The sequencer listed for this sample is NextSeq 500. In the TCR library protocol, unique molecular identifiers were attached to individual cDNA molecules to correct for PCR bias and sequencing error. Both TCR alpha and beta chains were sequenced, and tight co-correlation was observed between alpha and beta sequence abundances in each sample. For the original study's pipeline: Decombinator V4 was used to annotate the V gene, J gene and CDR3 of the TCR sequences. TCRs were defined as expanded if a significant change between any two time points was detected under a Poisson model with p below 0.0001. Abundances of TCRs were expressed as counts per million after normalisation to the total number of TCRs sequenced in each sample. MAIT TCRs were defined by TRAV1-2 paired with TRAJ12, TRAJ20 or TRAJ33, and iNKT TCRs by TRAV10 paired with TRAJ18. A search of VDJdb, accessed on 1 November 2021, was run for TCRs annotated to CMV, EBV and SARS-CoV-2, with TCRs annotated for multiple antigens excluded. Using fastp trimming at Q25 and MiXCR clonotype assembly, TCRdb reanalyzed the public sequencing data and kept in-frame beta chains. Rows are unified per CDR3 protein, each entry keeping the most common DNA and genes. The V and J calls, along with clone size, are taken from TCRdb and not from the paper's own processing. The sample profile shows 40,000 to 55,000 distinct CDR3 sequences; 20% to 25% of them were found once. Together, the top ten hold just over 4.5% of the sample.

Source: whole blood, taken at baseline. This clonotype originated in an adult who was a healthcare worker with PCR-confirmed SARS-CoV-2 infection or an uninfected control (not recorded which). The rearrangement joined TRBV19 to TRBJ1-5, and TRBD1 matches 8 of the central bases. The CDR3 region: CASSHRGNQPQHF. DNA sequence: TGTGCCAGTAGTCACAGGGGGAATCAGCCCCAGCATTTT. The reference TRBV19 and TRBJ1-5 proteins fill in what lies around the CDR3, so the full variable domain reads DGGITQSPKYLFRKEGQNVTLSCEQNLNHDAMYWYRQDPGQGLRLIYYSQIVNDFQKGDIAEGYSVSREKKESFPLTVTSAQKNPTAFYLCASSHRGNQPQHFGDGTRLSIL.